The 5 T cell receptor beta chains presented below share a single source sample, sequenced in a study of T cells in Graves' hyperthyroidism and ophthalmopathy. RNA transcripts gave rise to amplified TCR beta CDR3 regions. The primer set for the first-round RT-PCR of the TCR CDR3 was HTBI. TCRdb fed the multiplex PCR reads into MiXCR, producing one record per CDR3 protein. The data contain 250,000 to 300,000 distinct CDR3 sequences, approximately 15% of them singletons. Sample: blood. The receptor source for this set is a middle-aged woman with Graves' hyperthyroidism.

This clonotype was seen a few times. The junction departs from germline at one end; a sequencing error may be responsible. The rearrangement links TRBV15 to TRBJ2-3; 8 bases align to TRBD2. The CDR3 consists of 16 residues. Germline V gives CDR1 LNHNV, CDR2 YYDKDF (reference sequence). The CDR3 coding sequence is TGTGTCACCAGCAGAGGGGCGGGAGGAGGCACAGATACGCAGTATTTT. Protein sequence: CVTSRGAGGGTDTQYF.

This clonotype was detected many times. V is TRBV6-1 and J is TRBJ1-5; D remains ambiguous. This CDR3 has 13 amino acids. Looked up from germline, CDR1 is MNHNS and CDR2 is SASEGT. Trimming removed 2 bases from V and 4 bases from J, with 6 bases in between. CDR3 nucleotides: TGTGCCAGCAGTGAACAGCTTAATCAGCCCCAGCATTTT. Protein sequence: CASSEQLNQPQHF.

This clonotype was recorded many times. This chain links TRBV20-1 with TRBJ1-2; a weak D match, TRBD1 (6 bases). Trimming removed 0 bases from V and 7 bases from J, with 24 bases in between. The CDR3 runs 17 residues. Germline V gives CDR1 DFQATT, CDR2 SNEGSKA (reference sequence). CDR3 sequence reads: CSARDLRVGQGKSGYTF. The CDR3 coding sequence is TGCAGTGCTAGAGATCTTCGAGTTGGGCAGGGGAAATCTGGCTACACCTTC.

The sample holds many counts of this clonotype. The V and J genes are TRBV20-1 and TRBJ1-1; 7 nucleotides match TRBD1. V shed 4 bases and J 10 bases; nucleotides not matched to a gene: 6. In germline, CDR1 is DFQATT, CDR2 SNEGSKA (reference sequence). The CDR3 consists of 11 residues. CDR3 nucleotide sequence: TGCAGTGCTATGACAGGGTCGGGAGCTTTCTTT. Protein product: CSAMTGSGAFF.

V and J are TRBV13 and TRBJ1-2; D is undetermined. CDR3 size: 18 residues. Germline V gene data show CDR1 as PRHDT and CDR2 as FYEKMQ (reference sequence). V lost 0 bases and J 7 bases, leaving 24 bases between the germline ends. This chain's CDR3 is CASSLGKARNPESGGYTF. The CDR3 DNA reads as TGTGCCAGCAGCTTAGGCAAGGCTCGGAACCCCGAATCTGGTGGCTACACCTTC.